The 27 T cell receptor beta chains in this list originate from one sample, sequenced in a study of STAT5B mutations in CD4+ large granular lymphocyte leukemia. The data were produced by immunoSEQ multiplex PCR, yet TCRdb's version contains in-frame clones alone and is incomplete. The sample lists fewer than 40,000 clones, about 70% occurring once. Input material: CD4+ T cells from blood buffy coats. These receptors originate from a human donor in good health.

The CDR3 DNA reads as TGTGCCAGTAGCGCCCCAGGGAGCGGGAGCTACGAGCAGTACTTC. This translates into CASSAPGSGSYEQYF. J is TRBJ2-7 and V is TRBV19, with 8 bases identical to TRBD2. From germline, CDR1 is LNHDA and CDR2 SQIVND (reference sequence). With 6 bases clipped from V and 3 bases from J, the junction kept 10 bases outside the gene matches. The CDR3 consists of 15 residues.

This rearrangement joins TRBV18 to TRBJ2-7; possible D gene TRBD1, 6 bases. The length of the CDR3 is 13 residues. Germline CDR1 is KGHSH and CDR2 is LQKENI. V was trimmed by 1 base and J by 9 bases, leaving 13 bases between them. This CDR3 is CASSPLRGFGQYF. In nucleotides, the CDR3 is TGTGCCAGCTCACCACTAAGGGGGTTCGGGCAGTACTTC.

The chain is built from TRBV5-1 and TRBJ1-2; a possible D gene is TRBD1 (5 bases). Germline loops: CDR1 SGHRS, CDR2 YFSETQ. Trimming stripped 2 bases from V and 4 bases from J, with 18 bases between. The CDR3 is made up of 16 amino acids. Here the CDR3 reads CASSFSPTGGSYGYTF. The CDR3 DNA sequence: TGCGCCAGCAGCTTTTCCCCAACCGGGGGGAGCTATGGCTACACCTTC.

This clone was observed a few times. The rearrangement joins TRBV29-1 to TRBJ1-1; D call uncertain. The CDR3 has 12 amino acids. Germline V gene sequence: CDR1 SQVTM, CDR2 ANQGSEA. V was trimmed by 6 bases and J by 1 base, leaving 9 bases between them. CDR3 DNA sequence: TGCAGCGTGCGGGCCCCGAACACTGAAGCTTTCTTT. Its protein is CSVRAPNTEAFF.

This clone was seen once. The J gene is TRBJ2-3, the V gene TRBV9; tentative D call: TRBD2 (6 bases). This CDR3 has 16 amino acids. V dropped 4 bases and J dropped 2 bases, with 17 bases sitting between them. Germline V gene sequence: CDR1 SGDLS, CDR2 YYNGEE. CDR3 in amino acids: CASSPRDFASTDTQYF. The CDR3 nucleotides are TGTGCCAGCAGCCCACGGGACTTCGCCTCCACAGATACGCAGTATTTT.

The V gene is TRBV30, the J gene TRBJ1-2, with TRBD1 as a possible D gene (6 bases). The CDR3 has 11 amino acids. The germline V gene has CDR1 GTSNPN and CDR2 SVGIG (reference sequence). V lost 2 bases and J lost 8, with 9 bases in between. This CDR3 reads CAWSTGQGYTF. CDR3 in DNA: TGTGCCTGGAGTACAGGGCAAGGCTACACCTTC. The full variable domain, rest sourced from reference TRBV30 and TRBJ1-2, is SQTIHQWPATLVQPVGSPLSLECTVEGTSNPNLYWYRQAAGRGLQLLFYSVGIGQISSEVPQNLSASRPQDRQFILSSKKLLLSDSGFYLCAWSTGQGYTFGSGTRLTVV.

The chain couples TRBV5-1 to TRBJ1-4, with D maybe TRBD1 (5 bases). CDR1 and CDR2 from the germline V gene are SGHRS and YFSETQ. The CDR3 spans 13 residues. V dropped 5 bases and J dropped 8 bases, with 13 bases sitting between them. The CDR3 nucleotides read TGCGCCAGCAGTCGGGGCGTAGGGGAAAAACTGTTTTTT. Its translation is CASSRGVGEKLFF.

CDR3 sequence (DNA): TGTGCCAGCAGTTACGGGGAGCGGGGGGGCGGGGATACGCAGTATTTT. This encodes CASSYGERGGGDTQYF. The V call is TRBV6-6, the J call TRBJ2-3, with 10 bases that match TRBD2. Trimming took 2 bases from V and 6 from J; bases not matched to a gene: 8. This CDR3 region has 16 residues. Germline CDR1 is MNHNY and CDR2 is SVGAGI (reference sequence).

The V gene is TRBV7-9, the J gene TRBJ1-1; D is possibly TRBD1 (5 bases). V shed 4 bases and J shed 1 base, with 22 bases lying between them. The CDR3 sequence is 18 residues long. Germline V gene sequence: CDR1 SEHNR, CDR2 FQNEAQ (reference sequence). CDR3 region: CASSSPGPFGPGNTEAFF. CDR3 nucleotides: TGTGCCAGCAGCTCTCCGGGACCGTTCGGCCCTGGGAACACTGAAGCTTTCTTT.

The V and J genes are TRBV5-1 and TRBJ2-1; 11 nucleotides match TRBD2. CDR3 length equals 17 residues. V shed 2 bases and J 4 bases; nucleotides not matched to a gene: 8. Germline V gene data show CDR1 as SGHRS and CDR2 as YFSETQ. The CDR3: CASSFAALAGVYNEQFF. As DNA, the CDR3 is TGCGCCAGCAGCTTCGCCGCACTAGCGGGGGTATACAATGAGCAGTTCTTC.

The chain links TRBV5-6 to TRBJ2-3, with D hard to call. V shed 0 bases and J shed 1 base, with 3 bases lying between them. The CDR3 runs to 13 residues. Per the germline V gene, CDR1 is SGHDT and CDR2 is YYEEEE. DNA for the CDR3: TGTGCCAGCAGCTTGGGAGGCACAGATACGCAGTATTTT. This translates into CASSLGGTDTQYF.

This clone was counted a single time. The CDR3 DNA is TGTGCCAGCAGTCTCGACCCTCAGAATTCACCCCTCCACTTT. Amino acid sequence: CASSLDPQNSPLHF. The rearrangement joins TRBV6-5 to TRBJ1-6; D uncertain. V was pared by 5 bases and J by 7 bases, with 12 bases between. CDR3 length: 14 amino acids. CDR1 and CDR2 (germline): MNHEY, SVGAGI.

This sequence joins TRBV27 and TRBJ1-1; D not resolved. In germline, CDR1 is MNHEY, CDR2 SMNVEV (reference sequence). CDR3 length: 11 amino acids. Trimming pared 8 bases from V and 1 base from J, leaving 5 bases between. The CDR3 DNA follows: TGTGCCAGCTACAGGAACACTGAAGCTTTCTTT. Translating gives CASYRNTEAFF.

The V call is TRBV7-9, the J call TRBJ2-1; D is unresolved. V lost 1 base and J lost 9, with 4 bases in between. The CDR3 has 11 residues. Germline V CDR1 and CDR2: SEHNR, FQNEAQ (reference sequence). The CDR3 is CASSLGGEQFF. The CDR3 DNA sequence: TGTGCCAGCAGCTTAGGAGGTGAGCAGTTCTTC.

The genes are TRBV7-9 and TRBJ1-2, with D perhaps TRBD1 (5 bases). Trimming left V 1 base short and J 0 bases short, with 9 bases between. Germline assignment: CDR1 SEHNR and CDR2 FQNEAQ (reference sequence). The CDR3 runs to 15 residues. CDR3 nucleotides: TGTGCCAGCAGCTTAGACGGGGGAGCTAACTATGGCTACACCTTC. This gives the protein CASSLDGGANYGYTF.

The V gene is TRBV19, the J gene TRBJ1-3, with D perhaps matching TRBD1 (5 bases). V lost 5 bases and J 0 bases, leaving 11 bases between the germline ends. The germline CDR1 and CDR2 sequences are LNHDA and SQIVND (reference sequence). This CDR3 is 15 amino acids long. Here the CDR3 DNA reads TGTGCCAGTAGTCCTCAGGGAAGCTCTGGAAACACCATATATTTT. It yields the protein CASSPQGSSGNTIYF.

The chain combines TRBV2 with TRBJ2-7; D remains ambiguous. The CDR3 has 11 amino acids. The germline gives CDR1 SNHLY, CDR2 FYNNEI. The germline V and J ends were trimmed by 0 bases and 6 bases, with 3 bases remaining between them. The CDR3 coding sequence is TGTGCCAGCAGTGAAGCGTCCGAGCAGTACTTC. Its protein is CASSEASEQYF.

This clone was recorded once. The chain's CDR3 is CASSESGGVNTEAFF. In DNA form, the CDR3 reads TGTGCCAGCAGTGAATCTGGGGGGGTGAACACTGAAGCTTTCTTT. The rearrangement uses TRBV25-1 and TRBJ1-1; possible D gene TRBD1, 5 bases. CDR1 is MGHDK and CDR2 is SYGVNS in the germline V gene. This CDR3 region has 15 residues. V was shortened by 1 base and J by 0 bases, with 9 bases between the two germline ends.

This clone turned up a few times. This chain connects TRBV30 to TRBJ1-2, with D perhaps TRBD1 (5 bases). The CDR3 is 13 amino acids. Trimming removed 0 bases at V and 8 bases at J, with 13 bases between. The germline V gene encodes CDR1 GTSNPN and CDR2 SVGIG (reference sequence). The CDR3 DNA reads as TGTGCCTGGAGTGTACAGATTTGGGACGGCTACACCTTC. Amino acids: CAWSVQIWDGYTF.

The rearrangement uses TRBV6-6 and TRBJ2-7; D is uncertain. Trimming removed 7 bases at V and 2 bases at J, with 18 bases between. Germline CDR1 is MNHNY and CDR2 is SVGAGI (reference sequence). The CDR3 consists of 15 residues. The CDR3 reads CASKVREVHPYEQYF. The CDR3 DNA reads TGTGCCAGCAAAGTCCGTGAGGTACATCCCTACGAGCAGTACTTC.

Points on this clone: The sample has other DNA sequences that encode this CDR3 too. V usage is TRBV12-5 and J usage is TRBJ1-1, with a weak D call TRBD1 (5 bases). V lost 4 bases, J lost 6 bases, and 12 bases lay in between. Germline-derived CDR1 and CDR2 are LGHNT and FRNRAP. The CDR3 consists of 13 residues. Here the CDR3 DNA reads TGTGCTAGTGGTTCCCGACTGGGGGCTGAAGCTTTCTTT. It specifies CASGSRLGAEAFF.

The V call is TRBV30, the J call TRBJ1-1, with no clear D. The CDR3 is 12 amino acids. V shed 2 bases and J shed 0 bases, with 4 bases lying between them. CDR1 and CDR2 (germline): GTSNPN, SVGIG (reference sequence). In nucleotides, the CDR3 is TGTGCCTGGAGTCACATGAACACTGAAGCTTTCTTT. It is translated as CAWSHMNTEAFF.

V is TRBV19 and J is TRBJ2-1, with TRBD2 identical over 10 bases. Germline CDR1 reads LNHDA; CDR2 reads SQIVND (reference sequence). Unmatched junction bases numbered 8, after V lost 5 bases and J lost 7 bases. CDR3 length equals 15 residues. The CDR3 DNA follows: TGTGCCAGTAGTCCCCTAGCGGGGGCTATGAATGAGCAGTTCTTC. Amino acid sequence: CASSPLAGAMNEQFF.

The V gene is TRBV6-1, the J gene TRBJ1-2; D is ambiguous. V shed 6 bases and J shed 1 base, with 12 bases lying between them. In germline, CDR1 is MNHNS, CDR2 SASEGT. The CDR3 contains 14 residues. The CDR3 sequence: CASREDGNNYGYTF. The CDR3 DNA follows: TGTGCCAGCAGAGAGGACGGTAATAACTATGGCTACACCTTC.

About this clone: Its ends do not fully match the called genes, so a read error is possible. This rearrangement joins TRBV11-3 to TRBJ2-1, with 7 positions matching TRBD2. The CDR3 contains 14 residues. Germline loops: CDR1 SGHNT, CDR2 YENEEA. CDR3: CASSLEGGVHEQFF. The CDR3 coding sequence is TGTGCCAGCAGCCTAGAGGGAGGGGTCCATGAGCAGTTCTTC.

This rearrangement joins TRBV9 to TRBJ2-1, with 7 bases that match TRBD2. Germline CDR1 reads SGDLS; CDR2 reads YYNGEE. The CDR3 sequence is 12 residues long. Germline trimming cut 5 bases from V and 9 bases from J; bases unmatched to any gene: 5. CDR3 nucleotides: TGTGCCAGCAGTGGGGGGGGTGCTGAGCAGTTCTTC. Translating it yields CASSGGGAEQFF.

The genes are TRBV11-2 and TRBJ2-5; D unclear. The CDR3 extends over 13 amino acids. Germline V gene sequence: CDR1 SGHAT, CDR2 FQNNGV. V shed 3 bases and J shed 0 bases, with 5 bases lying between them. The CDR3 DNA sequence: TGTGCCAGCAGCTTCCAGTACCAAGAGACCCAGTACTTC. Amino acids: CASSFQYQETQYF.